This is a list of T cell receptor beta chains from one sample in a study of T cell responses to AZD1222 COVID-19 vaccine. Assay used: immunoSEQ multiplex PCR; TCRdb lists only in-frame clones, some missing. The sample contains 95,000 to 100,000 clones, about 89% of which appear only once. The specimen was peripheral blood, collected 28 days after the second AZD1222 dose. These receptors were obtained from an adult who received the AZD1222 COVID-19 vaccine. CDR3s include the opening cysteine and the closing phenylalanine or tryptophan. A D gene is named only where the DNA matches it firmly. Some rows have no size entry. The others give once, few or many, or a class for an expanded clone.

d_gene,v_gene,j_gene,abundance,CDR3aa,CDR3nt
NA,TRBV2,TRBJ2-7,NA,CASSVAQAQYF,TGTGCCAGCAGTGTTGCACAGGCCCAGTACTTC
TRBD2,TRBV3-1/TRBV3-2,TRBJ2-3,NA,CASSFGGDTQYF,TGTGCCAGCTCCTTCGGGGGGGATACGCAGTATTTT
NA,TRBV23-1,TRBJ1-1,NA,CASSQSTGTGTEAFF,TGCGCCAGCAGTCAATCGACGGGCACGGGCACTGAAGCTTTCTTT
NA,TRBV7-3,TRBJ2-1,NA,CASSLSGVIDEQFF,TGTGCCAGCAGCTTAAGCGGGGTTATCGATGAGCAGTTCTTC
NA,TRBV14,TRBJ2-3,few,CASSQAPLGLPNDTQYF,TGTGCCAGCAGCCAAGCACCCCTCGGACTCCCGAATGATACGCAGTATTTT
NA,TRBV3-1/TRBV3-2,TRBJ1-5,NA,CASSQTRHRDSNQPQHF,TGTGCCAGCAGCCAAACTCGCCACAGGGATAGCAATCAGCCCCAGCATTTT
TRBD2,TRBV5-5,TRBJ2-3,NA,CASSPAGVSGRETDTQYF,TGTGCCAGCAGCCCGGCGGGAGTTAGCGGGAGGGAGACAGATACGCAGTATTTT
NA,TRBV19,TRBJ1-5,few,CASSTQNQPQHF,TGTGCCAGTAGTACGCAGAATCAGCCCCAGCATTTT
NA,TRBV2,TRBJ1-1,NA,CASTPQGWAEAFF,TGTGCCAGCACCCCTCAGGGCTGGGCTGAAGCTTTCTTT
NA,TRBV7-2,TRBJ2-2,few,CASSLESAAAGELFF,TGTGCCAGCAGCTTAGAATCTGCCGCAGCCGGGGAGCTGTTTTTT
TRBD1,TRBV7-9,TRBJ1-2,once,CASSLGQGYHGYTF,TGTGCCAGCAGCTTGGGACAGGGGTACCATGGCTACACCTTC
NA,TRBV27,TRBJ2-7,NA,CASSKSAGISYEQYF,TGTGCCAGCAGTAAATCGGCGGGGATTTCCTACGAGCAGTACTTC
NA,TRBV18,TRBJ1-4,NA,CASSRSSNEKLFF,TGTGCCAGCTCCCGGTCTTCTAATGAAAAACTGTTTTTT
TRBD1,TRBV6-6,TRBJ2-7,NA,CASSGTGSYEQYF,TGTGCCAGCAGCGGGACAGGGTCCTACGAGCAGTACTTC
NA,TRBV27,TRBJ1-1,NA,CASSLGRYTEAFF,TGTGCCAGCAGTTTGGGGAGGTACACTGAAGCTTTCTTT
NA,TRBV28,TRBJ2-6,NA,CASSPVSSGANVLTF,TGTGCCAGCAGCCCGGTAAGCTCTGGGGCCAACGTCCTGACTTTC
NA,TRBV6-5,TRBJ2-7,NA,CASRLGANYEQYF,TGTGCCAGCCGACTTGGGGCGAATTACGAGCAGTACTTC
NA,TRBV3-1/TRBV3-2,TRBJ2-1,NA,CASSQGRTNEQFF,TGTGCCAGCAGCCAGGGTCGAACCAATGAGCAGTTCTTC
NA,TRBV12-3/TRBV12-4,TRBJ1-1,NA,CASNSGQEAFF,TGTGCCAGCAACTCCGGACAGGAAGCTTTCTTT
TRBD2,TRBV6-2/TRBV6-3,TRBJ2-7,NA,CASSYSAGGLGQYF,TGTGCCAGCAGTTACTCGGCGGGAGGGCTCGGGCAGTACTTC
TRBD1,TRBV5-1,TRBJ2-7,NA,CASSLGQGGYEQYF,TGCGCCAGCAGCTTGGGACAGGGGGGATACGAGCAGTACTTC
NA,TRBV4-3,TRBJ1-4,NA,CASSPRGGWKLFF,TGCGCCAGCAGCCCACGTGGCGGTTGGAAACTGTTTTTT
TRBD2,TRBV6-1,TRBJ2-7,NA,CASSEAPGLAGGNYEQYF,TGTGCCAGCAGTGAAGCCCCGGGACTAGCGGGAGGGAACTACGAGCAGTACTTC